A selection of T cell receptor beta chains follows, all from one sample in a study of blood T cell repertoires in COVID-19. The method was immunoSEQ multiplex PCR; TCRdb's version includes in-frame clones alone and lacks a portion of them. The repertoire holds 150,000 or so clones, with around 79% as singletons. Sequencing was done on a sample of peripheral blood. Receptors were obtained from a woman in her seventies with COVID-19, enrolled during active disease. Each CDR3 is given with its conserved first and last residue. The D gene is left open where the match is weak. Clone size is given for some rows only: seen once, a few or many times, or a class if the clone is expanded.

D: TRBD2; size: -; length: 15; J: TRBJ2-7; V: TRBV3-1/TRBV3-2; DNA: TGTGCCAGCAGCCAAGGGCCTAGCGGACCCTACGAGCAGTACTTC; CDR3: CASSQGPSGPYEQYF
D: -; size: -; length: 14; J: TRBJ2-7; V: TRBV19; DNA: TGTGCCAGTAGTACGTCCCGGGACACCTACGAGCAGTACTTC; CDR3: CASSTSRDTYEQYF
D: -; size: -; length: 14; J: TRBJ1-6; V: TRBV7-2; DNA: TGTGCCAGCAGAGGGGGGGCGCGTAATTCACCCCTCCACTTT; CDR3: CASRGGARNSPLHF
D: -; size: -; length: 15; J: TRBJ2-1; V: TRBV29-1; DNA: TGCAGCGTTGAAGGACTCAGGGTAACCTACAATGAGCAGTTCTTC; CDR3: CSVEGLRVTYNEQFF
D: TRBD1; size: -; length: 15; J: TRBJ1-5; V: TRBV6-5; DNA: TGTGCCAGCGCCCGACAGGGGGATGCCAATCAGCCCCAGCATTTT; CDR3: CASARQGDANQPQHF
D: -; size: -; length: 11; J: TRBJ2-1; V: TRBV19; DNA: TGTGCCAGCCACCGGGGCAATGAGCAGTTCTTC; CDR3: CASHRGNEQFF
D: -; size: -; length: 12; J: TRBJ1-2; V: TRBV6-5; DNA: TGTGCCAGCACCGGGGGGCTGGGTGGCTACACCTTC; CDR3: CASTGGLGGYTF
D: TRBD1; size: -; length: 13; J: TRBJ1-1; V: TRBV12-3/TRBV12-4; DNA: TGTGCCAGCAGCTTTGGACAGGGGATTGAAGCTTTCTTT; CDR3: CASSFGQGIEAFF
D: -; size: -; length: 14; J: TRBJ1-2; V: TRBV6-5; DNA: TGTGCCAGTTTACCGAGGGGACTTAACTATGGCTACACCTTC; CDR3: CASLPRGLNYGYTF
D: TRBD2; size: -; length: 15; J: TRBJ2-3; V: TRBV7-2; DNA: TGTGCCAGCAGCCTCGGGGGGGCTAGCACAGATACGCAGTATTTT; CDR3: CASSLGGASTDTQYF
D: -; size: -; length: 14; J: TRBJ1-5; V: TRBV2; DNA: TGTGCCAGCAGTGAAGACAGGGTAGGACAGCCCCAGCATTTT; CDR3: CASSEDRVGQPQHF
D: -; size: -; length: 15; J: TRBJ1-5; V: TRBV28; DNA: TGTGCCAGCAGTTTCCCCGGTTATAGCAATCAGCCCCAGCATTTT; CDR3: CASSFPGYSNQPQHF
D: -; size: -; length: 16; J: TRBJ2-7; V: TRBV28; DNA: TGTGCCAGCAAATCTGGACAGTTTAATGTTCTGGGCGAGCAGTACTTC; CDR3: CASKSGQFNVLGEQYF
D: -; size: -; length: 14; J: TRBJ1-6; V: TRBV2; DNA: TGTGCCAGCACAGGTGACTCCTATAATTCACCCCTCCACTTT; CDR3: CASTGDSYNSPLHF
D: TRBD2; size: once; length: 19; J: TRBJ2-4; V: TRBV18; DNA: TGTGCCAGCTCACCACCGGGACTAGCGGGGGGCTTAGCCAAAAACATTCAGTACTTC; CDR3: CASSPPGLAGGLAKNIQYF
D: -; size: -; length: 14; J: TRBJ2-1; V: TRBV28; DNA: TGTGCCAGCAGCCGGTTATCCTCCTACAATGAGCAGTTCTTC; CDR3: CASSRLSSYNEQFF
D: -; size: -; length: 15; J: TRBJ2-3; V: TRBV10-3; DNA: TGTGCCATCAGTGCCTACCCCGCCCGCACAGATACGCAGTATTTT; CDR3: CAISAYPARTDTQYF
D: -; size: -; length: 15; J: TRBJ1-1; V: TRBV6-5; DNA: TGTGCCAGCATCCCCACCGCGCGGGTGGGAACTGAAGCTTTCTTT; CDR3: CASIPTARVGTEAFF
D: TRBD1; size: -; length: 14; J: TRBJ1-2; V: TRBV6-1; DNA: TGTGCCAGCAGTGAAGTGGGGACAGGGGACGGCTACACCTTC; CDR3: CASSEVGTGDGYTF
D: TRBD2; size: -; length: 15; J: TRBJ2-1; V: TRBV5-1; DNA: TGCGCCAGCAGCTTAGCTAGCGGGGGGGCGGGCGAGCAGTTCTTC; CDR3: CASSLASGGAGEQFF
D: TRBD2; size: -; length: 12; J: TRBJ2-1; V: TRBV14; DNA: TGTGCCAGCAGCCTCCAAGCGGGGCAGCAGTTCTTC; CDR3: CASSLQAGQQFF
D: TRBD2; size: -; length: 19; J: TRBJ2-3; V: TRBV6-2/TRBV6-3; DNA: TGTGCCAGCAGTTACTCGACCCTTAGCGGGGGGGCCTCCCCAGATACGCAGTATTTT; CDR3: CASSYSTLSGGASPDTQYF